These 21 T cell receptor beta chains were all obtained from the same sample, sequenced in a study of blood T cell repertoires in COVID-19. The data were produced by immunoSEQ multiplex PCR, yet TCRdb's version contains in-frame clones alone and is incomplete. The sample holds some 230,000 clones, approximately 80% seen once. The sequenced sample consisted of peripheral blood. The source of these receptors is a woman aged 50 to 65 with acute or convalescent COVID-19.

The V and J genes are TRBV2 and TRBJ2-7; 11 positions agree with TRBD2. Germline trimming cut 4 bases from V and 3 bases from J; bases unmatched to any gene: 2. Germline V gives CDR1 SNHLY, CDR2 FYNNEI. The CDR3 is 14 amino acids. The CDR3 protein is CASSGTSGYYEQYF. The CDR3 DNA is TGTGCCAGCAGTGGGACTAGCGGGTACTACGAGCAGTACTTC.

CDR3 protein: CASSSNIYNEQFF. The CDR3 DNA is TGTGCCAGCAGCTCGAACATCTACAATGAGCAGTTCTTC. The gene calls are TRBV11-3 and TRBJ2-1; no definite D call. The CDR3 totals 13 residues. Germline V gene sequence: CDR1 SGHNT, CDR2 YENEEA. V was pared by 4 bases and J by 3 bases, with 7 bases between.

V is TRBV4-2 and J is TRBJ2-2, with 7 bases fitting TRBD1. Per the germline V gene, CDR1 is LGHNA and CDR2 is YNFKEQ. The CDR3 is made up of 16 amino acids. V dropped 1 base and J dropped 3; count of bases not matched to a gene: 5. The CDR3 DNA is TGTGCCAGCAGCCAAGCCGGGACAGCAGACACCGGGGAGCTGTTTTTT. Translating it yields CASSQAGTADTGELFF.

V usage is TRBV6-5 and J usage is TRBJ2-3; TRBD2 aligns across 11 bases. Germline V CDR1 and CDR2: MNHEY, SVGAGI. There are 16 residues in the CDR3. The junction had 5 bases not matched to a gene; V was cut back by 2 bases and J by 4 bases. The CDR3 coding sequence is TGTGCCAGCAGTTACACTAGCGGGAGTATTGCAGATACGCAGTATTTT. Translated: CASSYTSGSIADTQYF.

The gene calls are TRBV30 and TRBJ2-7, with D unresolved. CDR1 GTSNPN and CDR2 SVGIG come from the germline V gene (reference sequence). The CDR3 length is 17 residues. Trimming removed 4 bases at V and 0 bases at J, with 22 bases between. In nucleotides, the CDR3 is TGTGCCTGGACCAATTCTTTCGGCACAGATAGCTCCTACGAGCAGTACTTC. Protein: CAWTNSFGTDSSYEQYF.

This chain uses TRBV5-8 with TRBJ2-2; 7 bases map to TRBD2. CDR1 and CDR2 (germline): SGHTS, YDEGEE. CDR3 size: 14 residues. Trimming at V came to 7 bases and at J to 3 bases, leaving 6 bases not matched to a gene. In DNA form, the CDR3 reads TGTGCCAGCGGGGGGGAGCCCTACACCGGGGAGCTGTTTTTT. This codes for CASGGEPYTGELFF. Full variable domain (remainder filled in from reference TRBV5-8 and TRBJ2-2): EAGVTQSPTHLIKTRGQQATLRCSPISGHTSVYWYQQALGLGLQFLLWYDEGEERNRGNFPPRFSGRQFPNYSSELNVNALELEDSALYLCASGGEPYTGELFFGEGSRLTVL.

This rearrangement joins TRBV6-5 to TRBJ1-2; 9 bases align to TRBD1. Germline CDR1 reads MNHEY; CDR2 reads SVGAGI. Losses at the gene ends were 6 bases for V and 7 bases for J; bases not matched to a gene: 9. CDR3 length: 14 amino acids. CDR3 amino acids: CASRGTGGLGGYTF. CDR3 coding DNA: TGTGCCAGCAGGGGTACAGGGGGCCTCGGTGGCTACACCTTC.

This clone was seen only a few times. The genes are TRBV6-1 and TRBJ1-1; D possibly corresponds to TRBD1 (5 bases). The CDR3 contains 13 residues. Germline V CDR1 and CDR2: MNHNS, SASEGT. V was cut by 3 bases and J by 6 bases, with 11 bases left in between. This CDR3 reads CASSDGGVSEAFF. The CDR3 coding sequence is TGTGCCAGCAGTGATGGGGGGGTCTCTGAAGCTTTCTTT.

This chain uses TRBV19 with TRBJ2-3, with TRBD2 matching 7 bases. Trimming at V came to 6 bases and at J to 3 bases, leaving 12 bases not matched to a gene. The CDR3 loop spans 16 amino acids. In germline, CDR1 is LNHDA, CDR2 SQIVND (reference sequence). The CDR3, as DNA: TGTGCCAGTAGGTCTAGCCGGGGGGAACGGACAGATACGCAGTATTTT. Protein sequence: CASRSSRGERTDTQYF.

The chain links TRBV3-1 (or the pseudogene TRBV3-2) to TRBJ1-5; D is unclear. The V gene's germline CDR1 is LGHDT and CDR2 YNNKEL (reference sequence). The germline V and J ends were trimmed by 1 base and 0 bases, with 4 bases remaining between them. The CDR3 extends over 14 amino acids. CDR3 sequence: CASSQGNSNQPQHF. As DNA, the CDR3 is TGTGCCAGCAGCCAAGGTAATAGCAATCAGCCCCAGCATTTT.

CDR3 DNA sequence: TGCGCCAGCACGAGAGGGTCTAATGAAAAACTGTTTTTT. The encoded protein is CASTRGSNEKLFF. This chain connects TRBV10-2 to TRBJ1-4, with no clear D. Trimming removed 7 bases from V and 3 bases from J, with 9 bases in between. This CDR3 contains 13 residues. CDR1 is WSHSY, CDR2 SAAADI, per germline.

The chain is built from TRBV5-1 and TRBJ2-7; TRBD2 matches at 9 bases. Unmatched junction bases numbered 3, after V lost 0 bases and J lost 2 bases. Germline loops: CDR1 SGHRS, CDR2 YFSETQ. The CDR3 sequence is 15 residues long. The CDR3 DNA follows: TGCGCCAGCAGCTTGGGAGCGGGAGGAACCTACGAGCAGTACTTC. Translated, it gives CASSLGAGGTYEQYF.

V is TRBV18 and J is TRBJ2-3; TRBD1 might be the D (6 bases). The V gene's germline CDR1 is KGHSH and CDR2 LQKENI. V lost 6 bases, J lost 5 bases, and 18 bases lay in between. The CDR3 totals 15 residues. CDR3 bases: TGTGCCAGCTCCCGCGATGGGGGCAGTGAAGATACGCAGTATTTT. It codes for CASSRDGGSEDTQYF.

This chain connects TRBV19 to TRBJ1-4; 9 positions match TRBD1. V lost 7 bases, J lost 8 bases, and 8 bases stayed unmatched. Germline-derived CDR1 and CDR2 are LNHDA and SQIVND (reference sequence). The CDR3 covers 14 residues. The CDR3 coding sequence is TGTGCCAGTATCCCCGGACAGGGGCCAGAAAAACTGTTTTTT. Amino acids: CASIPGQGPEKLFF.

The chain recombines TRBV2 with TRBJ2-2; 8 nucleotides align to TRBD2. CDR1 and CDR2 (germline): SNHLY, FYNNEI. CDR3 length equals 14 residues. The V and J ends lost 6 bases and 6 bases, in that order; junction bases with no gene match: 6. DNA of the CDR3: TGTGCCAGCAGGGCGAGCGGGGGCTCCGGGGAGCTGTTTTTT. It translates to CASRASGGSGELFF. Together with reference TRBV2 and TRBJ2-2, the CDR3 gives the full variable domain: EPEVTQTPSHQVTQMGQEVILRCVPISNHLYFYWYRQILGQKVEFLVSFYNNEISEKSEIFDDQFSVERPDGSNFTLKIRSTKLEDSAMYFCASRASGGSGELFFGEGSRLTVL.

J is TRBJ2-1 and V is TRBV2; perhaps TRBD2 as D (6 bases). Germline CDR1 SNHLY, CDR2 FYNNEI. V lost 5 bases and J lost 9, with 20 bases in between. The CDR3 is made up of 15 amino acids. In DNA form, the CDR3 reads TGTGCCAGCAGTTCGACTAGTCGGCCCCTCAGTGAGCAGTTCTTC. The encoded protein is CASSSTSRPLSEQFF.

This sequence joins TRBV5-1 and TRBJ2-1, with 8 nucleotides matching TRBD1. V lost 4 bases and J lost 0; bases outside the gene matches: 6. The germline V gene encodes CDR1 SGHRS and CDR2 YFSETQ. The CDR3 has 16 amino acids. The CDR3 protein is CASSLRTGSSYNEQFF. The CDR3 nucleotides are TGCGCCAGCAGCCTTAGGACAGGGAGCTCCTACAATGAGCAGTTCTTC.

The chain has TRBV3-1 (or the pseudogene TRBV3-2) and TRBJ2-5, with 11 bases aligning to TRBD2. This CDR3 comprises 14 residues. J lost 5 bases, V lost 4 bases, and 3 bases had no gene match. Looked up from germline, CDR1 is LGHDT and CDR2 is YNNKEL (reference sequence). The CDR3 DNA reads as TGTGCCAGCAGCCCTAGCGGGGGGCGGGAGACCCAGTACTTC. This translates into CASSPSGGRETQYF.

This clone was counted only a few times. This chain joins TRBV30 and TRBJ1-5; no firm D call. The CDR3 consists of 16 residues. Germline CDR1 reads GTSNPN; CDR2 reads SVGIG (reference sequence). Trimming left V 3 bases short and J 3 bases short, with 18 bases between. CDR3 protein: CAWSRDMETVNQPQHF. Written as DNA, the CDR3 is TGTGCCTGGAGCCGCGACATGGAAACAGTCAATCAGCCCCAGCATTTT.

The chain carries TRBV5-1 and TRBJ2-1; D perhaps matches TRBD2 (6 bases). V lost 7 bases and J lost 3, with 14 bases in between. Germline lookup yields CDR1 SGHRS and CDR2 YFSETQ. This CDR3 is 14 amino acids long. The chain's CDR3 is CASLYEGGYNEQFF. CDR3 sequence (DNA): TGCGCCAGCTTATATGAGGGAGGCTACAATGAGCAGTTCTTC.

The chain uses TRBV6-4 and TRBJ2-4; 10 bases fit TRBD1. CDR1 is MRHNA, CDR2 SNTAGT, per germline. The CDR3 length is 18 residues. Losses at the gene ends were 0 bases for V and 0 bases for J; bases not matched to a gene: 5. CDR3: CASSDSPDRGRAKNIQYF. For the CDR3, the DNA is TGTGCCAGCAGTGACTCGCCCGACAGGGGGCGAGCCAAAAACATTCAGTACTTC.